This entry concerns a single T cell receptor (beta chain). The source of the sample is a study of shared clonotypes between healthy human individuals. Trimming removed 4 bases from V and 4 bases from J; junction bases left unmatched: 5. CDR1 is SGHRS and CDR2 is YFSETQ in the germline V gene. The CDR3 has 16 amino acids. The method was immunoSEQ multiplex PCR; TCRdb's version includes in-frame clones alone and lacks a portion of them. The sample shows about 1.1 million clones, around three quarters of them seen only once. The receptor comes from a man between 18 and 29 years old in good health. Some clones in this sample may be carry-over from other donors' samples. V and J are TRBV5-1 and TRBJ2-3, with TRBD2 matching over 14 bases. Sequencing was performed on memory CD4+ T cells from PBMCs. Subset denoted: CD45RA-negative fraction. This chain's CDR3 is CASSLGTSGSADTQYF. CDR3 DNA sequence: TGCGCCAGCAGCCTCGGGACTAGCGGGAGTGCAGATACGCAGTATTTT.